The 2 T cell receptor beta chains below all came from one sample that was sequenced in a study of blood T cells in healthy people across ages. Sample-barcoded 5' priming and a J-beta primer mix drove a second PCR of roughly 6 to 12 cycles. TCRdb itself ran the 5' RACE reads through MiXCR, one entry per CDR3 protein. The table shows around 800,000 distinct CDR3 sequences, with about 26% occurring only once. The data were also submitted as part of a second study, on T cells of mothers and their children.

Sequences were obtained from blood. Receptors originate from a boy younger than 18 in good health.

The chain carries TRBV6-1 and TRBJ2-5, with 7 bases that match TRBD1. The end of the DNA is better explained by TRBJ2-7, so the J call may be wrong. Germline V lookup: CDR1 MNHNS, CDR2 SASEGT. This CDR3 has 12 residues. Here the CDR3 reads CALRTGDYEQYF. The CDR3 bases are TGTGCCTTGCGGACAGGTGATTACGAGCAGTACTTC.

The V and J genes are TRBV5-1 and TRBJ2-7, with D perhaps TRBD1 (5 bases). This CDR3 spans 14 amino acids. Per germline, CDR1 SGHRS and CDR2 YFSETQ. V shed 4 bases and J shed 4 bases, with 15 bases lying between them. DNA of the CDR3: TGCGCCAGCAGCGAGCACAACCCAGGGTACGAGCAGTACTTC. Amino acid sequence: CASSEHNPGYEQYF.